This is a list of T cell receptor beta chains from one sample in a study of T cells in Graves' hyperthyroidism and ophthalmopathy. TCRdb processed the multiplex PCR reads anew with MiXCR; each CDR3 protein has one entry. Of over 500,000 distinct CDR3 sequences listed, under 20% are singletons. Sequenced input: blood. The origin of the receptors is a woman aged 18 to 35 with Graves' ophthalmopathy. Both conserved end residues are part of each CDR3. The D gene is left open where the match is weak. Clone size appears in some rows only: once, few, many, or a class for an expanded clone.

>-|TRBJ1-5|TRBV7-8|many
CASSLARVQGNQPQHF
TGTGCCAGCAGCTTAGCTCGTGTGCAGGGCAATCAGCCCCAGCATTTT
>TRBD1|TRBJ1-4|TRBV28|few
CASSFLTGGVLNEKLFF
TGTGCCAGCAGTTTCTTGACAGGGGGTGTTCTTAATGAAAAACTGTTTTTT
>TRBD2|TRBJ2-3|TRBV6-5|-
CASSYSGRTDTQYF
TGCGCCAGCAGTTATAGCGGGAGGACAGATACGCAGTATTTT
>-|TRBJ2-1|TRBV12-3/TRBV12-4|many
CASTQAGYNEQFF
TGTGCCAGCACCCAGGCAGGGTACAATGAGCAGTTCTTC
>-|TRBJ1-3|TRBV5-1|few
CASSKDTSGNTIYF
TGCGCCAGCAGCAAAGACACCTCTGGAAACACCATATATTTT
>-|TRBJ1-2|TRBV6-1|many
CASRPLLNAGYTF
TGTGCCAGCAGACCTTTACTCAACGCGGGCTACACCTTC
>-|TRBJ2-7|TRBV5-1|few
CASSWEFPYEQYF
TGCGCCAGCAGCTGGGAGTTCCCCTACGAGCAGTACTTC
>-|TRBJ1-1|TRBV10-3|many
CAISDRAPTEAFF
TGTGCCATCAGTGACAGGGCTCCCACTGAAGCTTTCTTT
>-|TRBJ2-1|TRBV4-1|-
CASSQSRGGYNEQFF
TGCGCCAGCAGCCAAAGCAGGGGGGGCTACAATGAGCAGTTCTTC
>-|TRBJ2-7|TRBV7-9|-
CASSFYTGSYEQYF
TGTGCCAGCAGCTTTTATACTGGGTCCTACGAGCAGTACTTC
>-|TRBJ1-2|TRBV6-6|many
CASSYSIGTPNYGYTF
TGTGCCAGCAGTTACTCGATTGGGACACCTAACTATGGCTACACCTTC
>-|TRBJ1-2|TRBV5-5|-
CASSSEGLGYTF
TGCGCCAGCAGCTCGGAAGGGCTCGGCTACACCTTC
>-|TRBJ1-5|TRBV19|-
CASSLRTESNQPQHF
TGTGCCAGTAGCCTACGGACAGAAAGCAATCAGCCCCAGCATTTT
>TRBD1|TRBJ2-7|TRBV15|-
CATSRAQGQGYEQYF
TGTGCCACCAGCAGAGCGCAGGGACAGGGCTACGAGCAGTACTTC
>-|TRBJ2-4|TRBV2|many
CASLEEVAKNIQYF
TGTGCCAGCCTTGAGGAGGTAGCCAAAAACATTCAGTACTTC
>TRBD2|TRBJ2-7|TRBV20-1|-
CSAVQAGFYEQYF
TGCAGTGCTGTACAAGCGGGGTTCTACGAGCAGTACTTC
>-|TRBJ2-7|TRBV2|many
CASLQGGGNEQYF
TGTGCCAGTCTACAGGGAGGTGGGAACGAGCAGTACTTC
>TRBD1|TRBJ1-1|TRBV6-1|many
CASRETGRGTEAFF
TGTGCCAGCAGGGAGACAGGGAGAGGCACTGAAGCTTTCTTT
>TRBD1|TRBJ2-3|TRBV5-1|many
CASSLQGMPDTQYF
TGCGCCAGCAGCTTACAGGGGATGCCAGATACGCAGTATTTT
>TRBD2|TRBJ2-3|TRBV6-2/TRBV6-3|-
CASSGGAGGGRFSTDTQYF
TGTGCCAGCAGTGGGGGGGCGGGGGGGGGGCGATTCTCCACAGATACGCAGTATTTT